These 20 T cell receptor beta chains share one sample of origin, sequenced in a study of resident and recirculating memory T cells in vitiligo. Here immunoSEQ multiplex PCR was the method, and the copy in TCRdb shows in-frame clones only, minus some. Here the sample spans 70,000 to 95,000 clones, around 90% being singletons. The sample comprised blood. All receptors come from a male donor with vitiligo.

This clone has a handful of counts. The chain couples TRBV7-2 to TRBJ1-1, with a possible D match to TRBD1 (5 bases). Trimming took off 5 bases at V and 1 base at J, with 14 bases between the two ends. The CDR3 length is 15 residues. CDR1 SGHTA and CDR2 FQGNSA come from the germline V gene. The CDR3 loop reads CASSPSSGQNTEAFF. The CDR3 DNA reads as TGTGCCAGCAGCCCCTCTTCAGGGCAGAACACTGAAGCTTTCTTT.

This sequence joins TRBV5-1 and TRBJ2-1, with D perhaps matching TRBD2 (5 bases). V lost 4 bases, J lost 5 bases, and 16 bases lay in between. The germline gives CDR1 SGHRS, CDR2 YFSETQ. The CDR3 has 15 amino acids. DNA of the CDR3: TGCGCCAGCAGCCCGAGCGGCCAACTCGACAATGAGCAGTTCTTC. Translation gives CASSPSGQLDNEQFF.

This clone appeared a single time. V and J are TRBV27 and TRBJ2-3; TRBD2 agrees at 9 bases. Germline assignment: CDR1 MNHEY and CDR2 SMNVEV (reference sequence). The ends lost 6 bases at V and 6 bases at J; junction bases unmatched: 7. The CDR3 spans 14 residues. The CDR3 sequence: CASSRAGGLDTQYF. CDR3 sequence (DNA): TGTGCCAGCAGCAGGGCGGGAGGGCTGGATACGCAGTATTTT.

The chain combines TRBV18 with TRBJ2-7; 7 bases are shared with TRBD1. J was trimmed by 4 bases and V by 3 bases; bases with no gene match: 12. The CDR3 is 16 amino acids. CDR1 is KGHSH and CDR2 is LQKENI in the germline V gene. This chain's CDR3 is CASSPFPGQVHYEQYF. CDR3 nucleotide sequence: TGTGCCAGCTCACCTTTTCCCGGACAGGTGCATTACGAGCAGTACTTC. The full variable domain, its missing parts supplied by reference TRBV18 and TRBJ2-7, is NAGVMQNPRHLVRRRGQEARLRCSPMKGHSHVYWYRQLPEEGLKFMVYLQKENIIDESGMPKERFSAEFPKEGPSILRIQQVVRGDSAAYFCASSPFPGQVHYEQYFGPGTRLTVT.

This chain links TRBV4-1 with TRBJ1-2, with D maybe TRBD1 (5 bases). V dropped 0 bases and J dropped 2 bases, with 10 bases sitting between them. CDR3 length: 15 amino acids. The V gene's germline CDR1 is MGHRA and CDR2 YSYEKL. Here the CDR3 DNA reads TGCGCCAGCAGCCAAGATCCCTCAGGGAACTATGGCTACACCTTC. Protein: CASSQDPSGNYGYTF.

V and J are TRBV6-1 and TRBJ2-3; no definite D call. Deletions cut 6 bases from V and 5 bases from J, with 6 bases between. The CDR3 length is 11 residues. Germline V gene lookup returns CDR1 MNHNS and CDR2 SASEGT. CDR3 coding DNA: TGTGCCAGCAGAGTCGGAGATACGCAGTATTTT. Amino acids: CASRVGDTQYF.

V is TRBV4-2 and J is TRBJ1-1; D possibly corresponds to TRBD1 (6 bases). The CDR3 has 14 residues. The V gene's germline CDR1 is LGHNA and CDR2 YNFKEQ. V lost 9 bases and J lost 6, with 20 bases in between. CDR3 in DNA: TGTGCCAGGGTGAAGGGGGGGCGCTTGGCTGAAGCTTTCTTT. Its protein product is CARVKGGRLAEAFF.

CDR3 sequence reads: CAWSATGFGDTEAFF. The CDR3 nucleotides read TGTGCCTGGAGTGCCACAGGGTTTGGGGACACTGAAGCTTTCTTT. This chain connects TRBV30 to TRBJ1-1, with a possible D match to TRBD1 (6 bases). This CDR3 has 15 residues. Germline V CDR1 and CDR2: GTSNPN, SVGIG (reference sequence). V gave up 1 base and J gave up 3 bases, with 15 bases separating them. The full variable domain, completed using reference TRBV30 and TRBJ1-1, is SQTIHQWPATLVQPVGSPLSLECTVEGTSNPNLYWYRQAAGRGLQLLFYSVGIGQISSEVPQNLSASRPQDRQFILSSKKLLLSDSGFYLCAWSATGFGDTEAFFGQGTRLTVV.

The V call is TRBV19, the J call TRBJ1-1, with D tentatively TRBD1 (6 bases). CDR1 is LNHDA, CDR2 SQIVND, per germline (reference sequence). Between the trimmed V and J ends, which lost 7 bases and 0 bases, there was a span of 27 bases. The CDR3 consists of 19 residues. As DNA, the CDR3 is TGTGCCAGTACCCCGCACTGGACAGCTCGAGAAAGTATGAACACTGAAGCTTTCTTT. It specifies CASTPHWTARESMNTEAFF.

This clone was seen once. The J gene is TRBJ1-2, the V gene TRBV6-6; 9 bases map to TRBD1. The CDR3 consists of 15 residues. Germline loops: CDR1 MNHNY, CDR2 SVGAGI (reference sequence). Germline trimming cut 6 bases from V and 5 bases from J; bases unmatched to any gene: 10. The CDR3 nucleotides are TGTGCCAGCAGCCCCTCGGGACAGGGAAGGTATGGCTACACCTTC. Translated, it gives CASSPSGQGRYGYTF.

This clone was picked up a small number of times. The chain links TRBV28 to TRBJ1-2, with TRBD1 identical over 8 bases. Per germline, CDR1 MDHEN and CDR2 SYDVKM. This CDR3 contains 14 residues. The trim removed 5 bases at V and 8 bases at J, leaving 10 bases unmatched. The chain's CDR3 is CASSRPPGGQGYTF. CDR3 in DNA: TGTGCCAGCAGTCGGCCCCCAGGGGGCCAAGGCTACACCTTC.

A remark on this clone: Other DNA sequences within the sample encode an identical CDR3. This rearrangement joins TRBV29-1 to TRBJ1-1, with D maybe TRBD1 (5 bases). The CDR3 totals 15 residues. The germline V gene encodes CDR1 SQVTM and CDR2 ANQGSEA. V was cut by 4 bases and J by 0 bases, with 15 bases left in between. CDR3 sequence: CSVGAGWGMNTEAFF. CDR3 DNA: TGCAGCGTTGGGGCAGGGTGGGGAATGAACACTGAAGCTTTCTTT.

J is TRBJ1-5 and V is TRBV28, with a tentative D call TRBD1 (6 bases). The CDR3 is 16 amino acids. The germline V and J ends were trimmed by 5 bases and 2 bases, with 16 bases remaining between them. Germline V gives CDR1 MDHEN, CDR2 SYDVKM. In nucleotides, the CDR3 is TGTGCCAGCAGTCCGTCTGAGGCAGGGGGCAATCAGCCCCAGCATTTT. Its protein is CASSPSEAGGNQPQHF.

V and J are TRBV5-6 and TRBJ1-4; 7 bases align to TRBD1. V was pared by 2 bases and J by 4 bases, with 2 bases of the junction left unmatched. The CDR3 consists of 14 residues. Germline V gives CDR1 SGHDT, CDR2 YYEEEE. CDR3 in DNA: TGTGCCAGCAGCTTCAGGGGGGTTAATGAAAAACTGTTTTTT. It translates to CASSFRGVNEKLFF. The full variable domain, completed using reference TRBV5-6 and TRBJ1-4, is DAGVTQSPTHLIKTRGQQVTLRCSPKSGHDTVSWYQQALGQGPQFIFQYYEEEERQRGNFPDRFSGHQFPNYSSELNVNALLLGDSALYLCASSFRGVNEKLFFGSGTQLSVL.

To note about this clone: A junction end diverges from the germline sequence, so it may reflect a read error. CDR3 coding DNA: TGTGCCAGCAGTTTTGGACAGGGGCCGTTATTACACTTC. This encodes CASSFGQGPLLHF. V and J are TRBV27 and TRBJ2-7, with 9 bases lining up with TRBD1. Germline loops: CDR1 MNHEY, CDR2 SMNVEV (reference sequence). This CDR3 has 13 residues.

The CDR3 protein is CASSEVRGGTGELFF. CDR3 DNA sequence: TGTGCCAGCAGTGAAGTCAGGGGAGGGACCGGGGAGCTGTTTTTT. The rearrangement uses TRBV6-1 and TRBJ2-2, with D possibly TRBD2 on 7 matching bases. Germline V gives CDR1 MNHNS, CDR2 SASEGT. The CDR3 totals 15 residues. Trimming pared 1 base from V and 5 bases from J, leaving 11 bases between.

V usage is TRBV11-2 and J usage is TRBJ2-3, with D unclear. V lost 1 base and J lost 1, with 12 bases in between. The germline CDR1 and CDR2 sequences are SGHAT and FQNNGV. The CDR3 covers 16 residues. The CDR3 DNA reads TGTGCCAGCAGCTTAGGGGTCGGCGGCGGCACAGATACGCAGTATTTT. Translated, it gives CASSLGVGGGTDTQYF.

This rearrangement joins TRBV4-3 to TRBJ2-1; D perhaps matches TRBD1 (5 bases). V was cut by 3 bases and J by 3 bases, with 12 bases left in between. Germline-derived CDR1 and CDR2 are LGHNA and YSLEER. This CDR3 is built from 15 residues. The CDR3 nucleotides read TGCGCCAGCAGCCAGCAAGGTCAGGGCTACAATGAGCAGTTCTTC. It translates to CASSQQGQGYNEQFF.

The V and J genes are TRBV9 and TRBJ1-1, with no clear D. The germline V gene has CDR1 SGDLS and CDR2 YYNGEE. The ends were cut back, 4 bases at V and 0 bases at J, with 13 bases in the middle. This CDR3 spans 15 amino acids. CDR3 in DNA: TGTGCCAGCAGCCCGCGAGGTGTCATGAACACTGAAGCTTTCTTT. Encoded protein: CASSPRGVMNTEAFF. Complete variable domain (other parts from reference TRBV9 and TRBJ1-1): DSGVTQTPKHLITATGQRVTLRCSPRSGDLSVYWYQQSLDQGLQFLIQYYNGEERAKGNILERFSAQQFPDLHSELNLSSLELGDSALYFCASSPRGVMNTEAFFGQGTRLTVV.

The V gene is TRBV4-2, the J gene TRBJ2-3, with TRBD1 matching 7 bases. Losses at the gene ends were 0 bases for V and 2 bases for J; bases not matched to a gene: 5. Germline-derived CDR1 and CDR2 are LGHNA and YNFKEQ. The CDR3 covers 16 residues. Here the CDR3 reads CASSQEGTEVTDTQYF. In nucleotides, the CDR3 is TGTGCCAGCAGCCAAGAGGGGACAGAAGTCACAGATACGCAGTATTTT.